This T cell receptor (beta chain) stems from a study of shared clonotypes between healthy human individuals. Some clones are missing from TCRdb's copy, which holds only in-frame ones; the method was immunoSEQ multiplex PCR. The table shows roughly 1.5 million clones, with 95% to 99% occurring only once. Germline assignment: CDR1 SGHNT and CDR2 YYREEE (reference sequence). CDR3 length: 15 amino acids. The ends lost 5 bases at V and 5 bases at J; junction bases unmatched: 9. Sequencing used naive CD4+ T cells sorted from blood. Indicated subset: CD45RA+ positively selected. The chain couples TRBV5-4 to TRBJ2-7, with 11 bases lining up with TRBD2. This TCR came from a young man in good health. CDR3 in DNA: TGTGCCAGCAGTTTACTAGCGGGAGTTCACCACGAGCAGTACTTC. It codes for CASSLLAGVHHEQYF. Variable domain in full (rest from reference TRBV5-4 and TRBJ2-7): ETGVTQSPTHLIKTRGQQVTLRCSSQSGHNTVSWYQQALGQGPQFIFQYYREEENGRGNFPPRFSGLQFPNYSSELNVNALELDDSALYLCASSLLAGVHHEQYFGPGTRLTVT.